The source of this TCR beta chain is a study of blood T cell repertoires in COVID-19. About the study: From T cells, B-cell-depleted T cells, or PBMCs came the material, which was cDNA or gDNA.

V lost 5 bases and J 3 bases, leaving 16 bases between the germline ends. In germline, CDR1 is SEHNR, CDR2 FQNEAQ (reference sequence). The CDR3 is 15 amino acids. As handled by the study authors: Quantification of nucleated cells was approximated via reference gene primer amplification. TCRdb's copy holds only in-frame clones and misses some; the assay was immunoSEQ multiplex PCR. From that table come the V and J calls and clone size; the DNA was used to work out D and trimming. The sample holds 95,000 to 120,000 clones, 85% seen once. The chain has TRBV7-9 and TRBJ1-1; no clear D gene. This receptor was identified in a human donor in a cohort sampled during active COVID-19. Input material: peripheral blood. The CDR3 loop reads CASSHPAGSYTEAFF. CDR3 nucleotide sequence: TGTGCCAGCAGCCACCCGGCAGGTTCTTACACTGAAGCTTTCTTT.